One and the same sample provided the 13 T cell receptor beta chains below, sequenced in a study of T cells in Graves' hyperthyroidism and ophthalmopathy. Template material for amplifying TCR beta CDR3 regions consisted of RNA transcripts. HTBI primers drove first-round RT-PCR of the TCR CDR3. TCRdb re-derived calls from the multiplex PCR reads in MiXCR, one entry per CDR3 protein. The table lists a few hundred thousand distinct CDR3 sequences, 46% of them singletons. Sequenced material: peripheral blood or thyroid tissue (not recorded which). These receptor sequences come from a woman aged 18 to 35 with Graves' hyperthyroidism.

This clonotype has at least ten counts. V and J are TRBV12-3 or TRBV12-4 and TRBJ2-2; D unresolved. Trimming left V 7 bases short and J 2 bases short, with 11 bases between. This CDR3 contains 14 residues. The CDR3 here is CASTPRINTGELFF. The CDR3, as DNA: TGTGCCAGCACTCCAAGGATCAACACCGGGGAGCTGTTTTTT.

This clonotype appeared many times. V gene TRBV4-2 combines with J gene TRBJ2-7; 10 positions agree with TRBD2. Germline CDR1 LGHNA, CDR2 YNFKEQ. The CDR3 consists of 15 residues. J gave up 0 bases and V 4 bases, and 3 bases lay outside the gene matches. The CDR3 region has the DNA TGTGCCAGCAGCCGCCCTAGCGGGAGCTCCTACGAGCAGTACTTC. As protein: CASSRPSGSSYEQYF.

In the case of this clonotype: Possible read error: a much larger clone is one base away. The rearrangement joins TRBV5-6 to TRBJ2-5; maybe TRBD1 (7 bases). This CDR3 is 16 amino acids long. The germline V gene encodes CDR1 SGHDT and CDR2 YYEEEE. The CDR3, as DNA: TGTACCAGCAGCTTGGGTGCGACAGGGAGGAAAGAGACCCAGTACTTC. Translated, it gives CTSSLGATGRKETQYF.

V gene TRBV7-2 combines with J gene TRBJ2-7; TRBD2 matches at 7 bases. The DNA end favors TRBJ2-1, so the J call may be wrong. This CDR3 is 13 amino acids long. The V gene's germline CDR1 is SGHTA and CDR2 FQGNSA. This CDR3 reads CASSLTSGDEQFF. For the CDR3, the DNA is TGTGCCAGCAGCTTAACGAGCGGGGATGAGCAGTTCTTC.

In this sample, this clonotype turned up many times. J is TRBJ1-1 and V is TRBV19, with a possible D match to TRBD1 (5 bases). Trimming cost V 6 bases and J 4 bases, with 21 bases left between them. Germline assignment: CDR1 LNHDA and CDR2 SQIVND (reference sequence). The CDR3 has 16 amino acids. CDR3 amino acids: CASSTAGQGRFTEAFF. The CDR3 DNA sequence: TGTGCCAGTAGCACCGCTGGGCAGGGCAGGTTCACTGAAGCTTTCTTT.

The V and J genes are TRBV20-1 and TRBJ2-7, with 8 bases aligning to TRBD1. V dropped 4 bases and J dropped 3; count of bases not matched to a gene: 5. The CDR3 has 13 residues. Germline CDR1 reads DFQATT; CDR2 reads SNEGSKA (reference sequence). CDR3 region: CSATGGDGYEQYF. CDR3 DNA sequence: TGCAGTGCTACAGGGGGCGACGGCTACGAGCAGTACTTC.

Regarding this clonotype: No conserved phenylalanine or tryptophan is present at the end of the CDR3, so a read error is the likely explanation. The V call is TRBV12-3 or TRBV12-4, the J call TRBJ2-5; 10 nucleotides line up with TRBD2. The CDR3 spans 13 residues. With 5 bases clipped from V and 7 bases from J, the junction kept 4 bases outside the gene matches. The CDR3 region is CASSQSGRVTQYL. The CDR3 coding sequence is TGTGCCAGCAGTCAGAGCGGGAGGGTGACCCAGTACCTC.

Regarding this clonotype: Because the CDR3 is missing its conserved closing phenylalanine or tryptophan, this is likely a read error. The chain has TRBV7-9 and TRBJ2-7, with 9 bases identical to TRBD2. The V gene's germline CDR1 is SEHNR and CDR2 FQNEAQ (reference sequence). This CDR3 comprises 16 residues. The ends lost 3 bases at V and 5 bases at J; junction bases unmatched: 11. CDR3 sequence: CASSFPLAGVTHEQYL. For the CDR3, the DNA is TGTGCCAGCAGCTTCCCCTTAGCGGGGGTAACTCACGAGCAGTACCTC.

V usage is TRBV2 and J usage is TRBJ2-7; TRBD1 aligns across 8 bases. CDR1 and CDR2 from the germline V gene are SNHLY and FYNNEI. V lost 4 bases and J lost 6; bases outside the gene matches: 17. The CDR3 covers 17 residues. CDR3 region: CASSGRLQGAVFCEQYF. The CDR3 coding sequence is TGTGCCAGCAGTGGCAGATTGCAGGGGGCCGTTTTCTGCGAGCAGTACTTC.

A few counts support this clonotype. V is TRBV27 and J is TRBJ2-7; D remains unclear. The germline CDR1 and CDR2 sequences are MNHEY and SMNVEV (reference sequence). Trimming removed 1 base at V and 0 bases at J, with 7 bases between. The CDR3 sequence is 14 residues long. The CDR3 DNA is TGTGCCAGCAGTTTATGGGCGAGCTCCTACGAGCAGTACTTC. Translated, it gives CASSLWASSYEQYF.

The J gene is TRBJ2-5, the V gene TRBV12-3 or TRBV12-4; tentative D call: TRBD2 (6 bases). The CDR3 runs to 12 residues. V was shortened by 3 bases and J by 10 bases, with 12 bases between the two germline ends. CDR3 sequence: CASSFGGEGQYF. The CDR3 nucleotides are TGTGCCAGCAGTTTCGGGGGAGAGGGCCAGTACTTC.

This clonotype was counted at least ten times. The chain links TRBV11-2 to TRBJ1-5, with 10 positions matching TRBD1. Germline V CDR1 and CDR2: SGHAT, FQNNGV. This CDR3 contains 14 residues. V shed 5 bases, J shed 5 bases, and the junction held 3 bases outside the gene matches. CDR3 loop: CASSTGQGDQPQHF. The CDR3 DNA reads TGTGCCAGCAGCACCGGACAGGGGGATCAGCCCCAGCATTTT.

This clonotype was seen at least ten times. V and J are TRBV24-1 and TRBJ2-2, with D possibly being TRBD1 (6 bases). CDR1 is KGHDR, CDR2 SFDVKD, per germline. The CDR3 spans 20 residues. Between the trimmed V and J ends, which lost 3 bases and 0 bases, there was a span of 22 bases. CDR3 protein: CATSDPTEDSCFTNTGELFF. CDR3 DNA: TGTGCCACCAGTGATCCGACCGAGGACAGCTGCTTCACGAACACCGGGGAGCTGTTTTTT.